This T cell receptor beta chain was profiled in a study of blood T cells in healthy people across ages. A second about 7 to 11 cycle PCR used barcoded and J-beta primers. TCRdb re-derived calls from the 5' RACE reads in MiXCR, one entry per CDR3 protein. The repertoire consists of 750,000 to 950,000 distinct CDR3 sequences, with about a quarter occurring once and the leading ten covering about 3%. About this clonotype: Its antigen is unknown.

V was pared by 4 bases and J by 1 base, with 9 bases of the junction left unmatched. The germline V gene encodes CDR1 LGHDT and CDR2 YNNKEL (reference sequence). This CDR3 has 16 residues. General study results and limits: Among long-lived donors, naive CD4+ cells were more numerous and diversity higher than in aged donors.

These records were also assigned to another study, of T cells of mothers and their children.

The sample comprised blood. The rearrangement joins TRBV3-1 to TRBJ2-5; 7 bases line up with TRBD1. The source is a boy younger than 18 in good health. The CDR3 loop reads CASSPRGGRLQETQYF. The CDR3 DNA follows: TGTGCCAGCAGCCCTAGAGGGGGCCGTCTCCAAGAGACCCAGTACTTC.